This T cell receptor beta chain was recovered during a study of T cells after yellow fever vaccination. Notes on the study in general: Some clonotypes were seen in both the CD4 and the CD8 compartments. These made up a small share and likely arose from convergent recombination. Abundant bulk-population clonotypes could contaminate the FACS-sorted repertoires.

Turning to this clonotype: Its antigen remains unidentified.

A 5'RACE template-switching step, the method used to make TCR cDNA, added a universal primer site and UMIs. TCRdb recomputed calls from the 5' RACE reads with MiXCR, one row per CDR3 protein. This sample yields fewer than 650,000 distinct CDR3 sequences, of which just over 20% are seen a single time; 15% to 20% belongs to the top ten. The clonotype was recovered from a young man who received the YFV17D yellow fever vaccine. Sequences were derived from PBMCs, sampled roughly 23 days after the first yellow fever vaccination.

The CDR3 sequence: CASSPTGGGYNEQFF. CDR3 nucleotides: TGTGCCAGCAGCCCGACAGGGGGCGGTTACAATGAGCAGTTCTTC. The rearrangement joins TRBV7-9 to TRBJ2-1; 10 positions match TRBD1. CDR3 length: 15 residues. Per the germline V gene, CDR1 is SEHNR and CDR2 is FQNEAQ (reference sequence). J was trimmed by 4 bases and V by 5 bases; bases with no gene match: 5.